This T cell receptor (beta chain) was obtained from a study of blood T cells in healthy people across ages. The CDR3 is 16 residues long. CDR1 is SQVTM and CDR2 is ANQGSEA in the germline V gene. J lost 2 bases, V lost 0 bases, and 8 bases had no gene match. PCR was performed a second time for about 7 to 12 cycles using a sample-barcoded 5' primer and a J-beta primer mix. Every cDNA was tagged by a template-switch adaptor with 12 random nucleotides. TCRdb reprocessed the 5' RACE reads with MiXCR, giving one entry per CDR3 protein. Of hundreds of thousands of distinct CDR3 sequences listed, more than 45% are singletons. This clonotype was seen at least ten times.

Sequencing input: blood. This clonotype originated in a man between 60 and 75 years old in good health. V usage is TRBV29-1 and J usage is TRBJ2-7; 9 positions match TRBD1. CDR3 loop: CSVEDRPGTGPYEQYF. DNA for the CDR3: TGCAGCGTTGAAGATCGGCCAGGGACAGGGCCCTACGAGCAGTACTTC.